A selection of T cell receptor beta chains follows, all from one sample in a study of cytomegalovirus exposure and HLA in healthy donors. Here immunoSEQ multiplex PCR was the method, and the copy in TCRdb shows in-frame clones only, minus some. The sample has about 240,000 clones; approximately 86% are singletons. The sequenced material came from PBMCs. The receptor source for this set is a woman in her twenties or thirties in good health and CMV-seropositive. Each CDR3 is given with its conserved first and last residue. D genes are given only for firm matches. For some rows the clone size is stated as once, few or many, or as a class when expanded; others skip it.

TRBJ1-1	.	.	TRBV5-4	CASSLDVFRNSGEAFF	TGTGCCAGCAGCTTGGACGTATTTAGGAACTCAGGTGAAGCTTTCTTT
TRBJ2-7	.	TRBD1	TRBV5-1	CASSSGQGSYEQYF	TGCGCCAGCAGCTCGGGACAGGGATCCTACGAGCAGTACTTC
TRBJ2-1	once	.	TRBV7-6	CASSLSRDEQFF	TGTGCCAGCAGCTTATCCCGGGATGAGCAGTTCTTC
TRBJ2-2	many	.	TRBV25-1	CASSELIVRDTGELFF	TGTGCCAGCAGTGAATTGATCGTCCGAGACACCGGGGAGCTGTTTTTT
TRBJ2-7	.	TRBD2	TRBV27	CASSLLASGLRMEQYF	TGTGCCAGCAGTTTACTGGCTAGCGGCCTTCGGATGGAGCAGTACTTC
TRBJ2-7	.	.	TRBV9	CASSPQVSGSSYEQYF	TGTGCCAGCAGCCCCCAGGTTAGCGGTAGCTCCTACGAGCAGTACTTC
TRBJ2-7	once	TRBD2	TRBV28	CASSPRGSGSSYEQYF	TGTGCCAGCAGCCCCCGAGGGAGCGGGAGCTCCTACGAGCAGTACTTC
TRBJ2-6	.	TRBD2	TRBV4-1	CASSPGGAPGANVLTF	TGCGCCAGCAGCCCCGGGGGGGCTCCTGGGGCCAACGTCCTGACTTTC
TRBJ2-7	.	TRBD1	TRBV10-3	CAISEFKGARLSVEQYF	TGTGCCATCAGTGAGTTCAAGGGGGCGAGGTTAAGTGTGGAGCAGTACTTC
TRBJ2-2	.	TRBD2	TRBV5-1	CASSSPTSGRLAGELFF	TGCGCCAGCAGCTCGCCGACTAGCGGGAGGTTGGCCGGGGAGCTGTTTTTT
TRBJ1-4	.	.	TRBV7-9	CASSLPGYTNEKLFF	TGTGCCAGCAGCCTTCCGGGGTACACTAATGAAAAACTGTTTTTT
TRBJ2-2	few	TRBD1	TRBV5-6	CASSWGTGANTGELFF	TGTGCCAGCAGCTGGGGGACAGGGGCTAACACCGGGGAGCTGTTTTTT
TRBJ1-2	once	TRBD1	TRBV30	CACQGGAGTGGYTF	TGTGCCTGTCAGGGTGGGGCAGGGACAGGTGGCTACACCTTC